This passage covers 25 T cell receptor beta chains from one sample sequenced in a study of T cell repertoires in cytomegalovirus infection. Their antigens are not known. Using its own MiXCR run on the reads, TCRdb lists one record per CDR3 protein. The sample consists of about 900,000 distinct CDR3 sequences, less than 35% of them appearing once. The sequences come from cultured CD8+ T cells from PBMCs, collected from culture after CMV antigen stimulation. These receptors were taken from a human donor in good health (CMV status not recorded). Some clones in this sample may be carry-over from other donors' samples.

CDR3 loop: CASSYSRLGYEQYV. In DNA form, the CDR3 reads TGTGCCAGCAGTTACTCCAGACTAGGATACGAGCAGTACGTC. The V gene is TRBV6-2 or TRBV6-3, the J gene TRBJ2-7; weak D call: TRBD2 (6 bases). Trimming left V 0 bases short and J 4 bases short, with 10 bases between. CDR1 and CDR2 from the germline V gene are MNHEY and SVGEGT. CDR3 size: 14 residues.

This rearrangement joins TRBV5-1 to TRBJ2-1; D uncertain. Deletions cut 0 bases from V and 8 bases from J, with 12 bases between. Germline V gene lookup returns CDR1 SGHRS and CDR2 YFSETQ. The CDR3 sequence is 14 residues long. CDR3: CASSLDGDGDEQFF. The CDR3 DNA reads TGCGCCAGCAGCTTGGATGGGGATGGGGATGAGCAGTTCTTC.

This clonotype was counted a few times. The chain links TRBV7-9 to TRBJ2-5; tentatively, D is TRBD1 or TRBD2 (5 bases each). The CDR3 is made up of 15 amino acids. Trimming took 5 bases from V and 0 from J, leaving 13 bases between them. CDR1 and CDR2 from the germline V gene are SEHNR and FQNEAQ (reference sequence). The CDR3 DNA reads TGTGCCAGCAGCCCTCCTGGGACGTACCAAGAGACCCAGTACTTC. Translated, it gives CASSPPGTYQETQYF.

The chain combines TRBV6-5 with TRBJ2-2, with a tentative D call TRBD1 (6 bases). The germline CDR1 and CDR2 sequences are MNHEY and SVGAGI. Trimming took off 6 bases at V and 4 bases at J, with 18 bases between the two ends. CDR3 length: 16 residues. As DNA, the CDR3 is TGTGCCAGCAGCCGAAACGTACAGGGTTCCACCGGGGAGCTGTTTTTT. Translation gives CASSRNVQGSTGELFF.

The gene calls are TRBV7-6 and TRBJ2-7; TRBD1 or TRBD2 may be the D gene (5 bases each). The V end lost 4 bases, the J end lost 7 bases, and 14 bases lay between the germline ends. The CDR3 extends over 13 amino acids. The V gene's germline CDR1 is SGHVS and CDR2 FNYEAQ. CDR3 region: CASSWGPQEEQYV. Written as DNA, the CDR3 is TGTGCCAGCAGCTGGGGACCCCAGGAGGAGCAGTACGTC.

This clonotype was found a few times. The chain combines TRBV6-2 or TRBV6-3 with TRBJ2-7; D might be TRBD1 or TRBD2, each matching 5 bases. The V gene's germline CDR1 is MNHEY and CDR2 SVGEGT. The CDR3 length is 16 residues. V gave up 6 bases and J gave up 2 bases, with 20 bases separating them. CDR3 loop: CASSPTQHGTTYEQYV. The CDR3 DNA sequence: TGTGCCAGCAGCCCCACTCAACACGGGACCACCTACGAGCAGTACGTC.

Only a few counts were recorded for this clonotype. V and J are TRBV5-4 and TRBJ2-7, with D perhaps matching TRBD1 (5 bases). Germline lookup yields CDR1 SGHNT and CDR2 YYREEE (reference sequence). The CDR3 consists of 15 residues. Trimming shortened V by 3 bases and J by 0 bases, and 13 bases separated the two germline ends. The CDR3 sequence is CASSYIGQPSYEQYF. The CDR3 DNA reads TGTGCCAGCAGCTATATCGGACAACCCTCCTACGAGCAGTACTTC.

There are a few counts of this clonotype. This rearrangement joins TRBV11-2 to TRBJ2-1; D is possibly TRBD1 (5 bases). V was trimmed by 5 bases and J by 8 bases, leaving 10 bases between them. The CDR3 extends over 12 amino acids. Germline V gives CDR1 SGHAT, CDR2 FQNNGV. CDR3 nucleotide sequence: TGTGCCAGCAGCCCCAGGGTAGATGAGCAGTTCTTC. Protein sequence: CASSPRVDEQFF.

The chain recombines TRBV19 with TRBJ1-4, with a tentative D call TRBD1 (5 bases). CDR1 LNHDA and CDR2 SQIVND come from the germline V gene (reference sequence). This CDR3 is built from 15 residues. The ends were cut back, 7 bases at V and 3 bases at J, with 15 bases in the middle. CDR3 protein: CASMGRGRANEKLFF. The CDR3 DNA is TGTGCCAGTATGGGAAGGGGCCGCGCTAATGAAAAACTGTTTTTT.

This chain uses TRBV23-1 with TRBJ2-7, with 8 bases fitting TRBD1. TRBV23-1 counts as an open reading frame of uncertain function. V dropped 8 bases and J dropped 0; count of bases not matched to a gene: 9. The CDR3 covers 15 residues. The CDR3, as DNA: TGCGCCAGCTGGAAATGGACAGGGAGCTCCTACGAGCAGTACGTC. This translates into CASWKWTGSSYEQYV.

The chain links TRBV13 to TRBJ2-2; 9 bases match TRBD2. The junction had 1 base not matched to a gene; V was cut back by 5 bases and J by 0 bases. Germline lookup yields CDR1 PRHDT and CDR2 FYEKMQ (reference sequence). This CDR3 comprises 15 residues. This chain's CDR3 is CASSGTSTNTGELFF. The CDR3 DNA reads TGTGCCAGCAGCGGGACTAGCACGAACACCGGGGAGCTGTTTTTT. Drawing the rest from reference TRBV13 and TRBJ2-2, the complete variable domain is AAGVIQSPRHLIKEKRETATLKCYPIPRHDTVYWYQQGPGQDPQFLISFYEKMQSDKGSIPDRFSAQQFSDYHSELNMSSLELGDSALYFCASSGTSTNTGELFFGEGSRLTVL.

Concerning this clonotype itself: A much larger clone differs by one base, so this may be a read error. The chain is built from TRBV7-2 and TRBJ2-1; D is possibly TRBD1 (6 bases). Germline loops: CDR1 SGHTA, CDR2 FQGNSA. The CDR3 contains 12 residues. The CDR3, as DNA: TGTCCCAGCAGTTTGGACAGCCCTGAGCAGTTCTTC. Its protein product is CPSSLDSPEQFF.

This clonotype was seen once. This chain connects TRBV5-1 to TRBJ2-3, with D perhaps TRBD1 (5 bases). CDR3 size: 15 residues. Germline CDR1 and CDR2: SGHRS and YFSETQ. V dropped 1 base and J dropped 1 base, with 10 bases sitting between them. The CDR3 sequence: CASSLSIGGTDTQYF. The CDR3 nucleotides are TGCGCCAGCAGCTTGTCTATAGGGGGCACAGATACGCAGTATTTT. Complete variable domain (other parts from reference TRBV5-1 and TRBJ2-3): KAGVTQTPRYLIKTRGQQVTLSCSPISGHRSVSWYQQTPGQGLQFLFEYFSETQRNKGNFPGRFSGRQFSNSRSEMNVSTLELGDSALYLCASSLSIGGTDTQYFGPGTRLTVL.

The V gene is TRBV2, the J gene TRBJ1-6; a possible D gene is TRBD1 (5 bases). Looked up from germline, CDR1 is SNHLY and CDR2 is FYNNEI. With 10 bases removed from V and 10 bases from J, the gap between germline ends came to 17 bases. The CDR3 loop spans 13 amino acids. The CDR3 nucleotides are TGTGCCACCTATACCCAGGGTGGATCACCCCTCCACTTT. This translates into CATYTQGGSPLHF.

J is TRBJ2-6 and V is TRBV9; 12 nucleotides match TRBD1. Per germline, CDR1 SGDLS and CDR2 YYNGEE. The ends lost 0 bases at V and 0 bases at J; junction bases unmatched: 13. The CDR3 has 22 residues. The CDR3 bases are TGTGCCAGCAGCGTAGCTACGTGGGGACAGGGGGCTAAACTCTCTGGGGCCAACGTCCTGACTTTC. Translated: CASSVATWGQGAKLSGANVLTF.

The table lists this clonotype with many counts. CDR3 protein: CASSLDKGSEAFF. CDR3 sequence (DNA): TGTGCCAGCAGCTTAGATAAAGGGTCTGAAGCTTTCTTT. The rearrangement joins TRBV7-9 to TRBJ1-1; D call uncertain. Germline V CDR1 and CDR2: SEHNR, FQNEAQ (reference sequence). V shed 1 base and J shed 6 bases, with 9 bases lying between them. CDR3 length: 13 amino acids.

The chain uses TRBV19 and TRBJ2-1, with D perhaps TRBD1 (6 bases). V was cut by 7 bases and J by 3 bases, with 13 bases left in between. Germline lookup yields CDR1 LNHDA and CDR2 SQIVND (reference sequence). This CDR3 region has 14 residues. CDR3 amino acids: CASNKGVDYNEQFF. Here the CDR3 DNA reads TGTGCCAGTAATAAGGGGGTTGACTACAATGAGCAGTTCTTC.

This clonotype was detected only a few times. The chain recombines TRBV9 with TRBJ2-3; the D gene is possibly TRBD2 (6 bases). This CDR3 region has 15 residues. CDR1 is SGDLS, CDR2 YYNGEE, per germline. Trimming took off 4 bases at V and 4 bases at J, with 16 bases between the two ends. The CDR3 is CASSLRLGQSDTQYF. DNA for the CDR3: TGTGCCAGCAGCCTCCGACTAGGACAATCAGATACGCAGTATTTT.

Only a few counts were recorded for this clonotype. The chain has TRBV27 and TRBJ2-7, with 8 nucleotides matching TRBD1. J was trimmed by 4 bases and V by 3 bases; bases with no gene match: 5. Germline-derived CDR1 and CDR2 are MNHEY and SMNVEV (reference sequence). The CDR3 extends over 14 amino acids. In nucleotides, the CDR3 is TGTGCCAGCAGTTTCGGACAGGGCCGGTACGAGCAGTACTTC. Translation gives CASSFGQGRYEQYF.

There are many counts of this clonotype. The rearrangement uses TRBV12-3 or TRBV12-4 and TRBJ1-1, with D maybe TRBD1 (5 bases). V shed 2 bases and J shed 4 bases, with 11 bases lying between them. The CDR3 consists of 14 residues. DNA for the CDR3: TGTGCCAGCAGTTTAACGCCGGGGGGCACTGAAGCTTTCTTT. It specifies CASSLTPGGTEAFF.

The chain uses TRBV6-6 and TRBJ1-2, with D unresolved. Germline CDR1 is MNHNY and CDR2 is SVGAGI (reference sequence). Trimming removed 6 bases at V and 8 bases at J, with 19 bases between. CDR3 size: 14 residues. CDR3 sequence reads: CASSPNLDSWGYTF. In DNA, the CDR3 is TGTGCCAGCAGCCCTAACTTAGATTCCTGGGGCTACACCTTC.

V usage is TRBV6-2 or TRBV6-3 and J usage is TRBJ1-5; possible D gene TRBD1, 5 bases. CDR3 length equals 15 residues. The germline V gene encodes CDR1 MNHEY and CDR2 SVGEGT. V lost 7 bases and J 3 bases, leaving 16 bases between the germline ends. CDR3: CASTSADRLNQPQHF. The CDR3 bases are TGTGCCAGCACCTCCGCCGACAGACTCAATCAGCCCCAGCATTTT.

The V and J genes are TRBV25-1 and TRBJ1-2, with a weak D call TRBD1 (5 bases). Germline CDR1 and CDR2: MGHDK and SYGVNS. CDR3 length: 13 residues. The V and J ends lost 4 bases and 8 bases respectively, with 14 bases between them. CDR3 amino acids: CASSVNRILGYTF. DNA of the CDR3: TGTGCCAGCAGTGTAAACAGGATATTGGGCTACACCTTC.

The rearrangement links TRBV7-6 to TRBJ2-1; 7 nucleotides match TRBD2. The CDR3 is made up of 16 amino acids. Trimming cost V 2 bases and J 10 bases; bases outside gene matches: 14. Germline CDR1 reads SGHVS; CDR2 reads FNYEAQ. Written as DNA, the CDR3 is TGTGCCAGCAGCTTATATGGTGGGGGGGGGGACGGAGAGCAGTTCTTC. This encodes CASSLYGGGGDGEQFF.

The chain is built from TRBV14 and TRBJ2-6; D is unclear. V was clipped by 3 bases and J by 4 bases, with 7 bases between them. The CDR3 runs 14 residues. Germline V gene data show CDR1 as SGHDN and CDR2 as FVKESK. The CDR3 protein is CASSQSSGANVLTF. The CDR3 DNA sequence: TGTGCCAGCAGCCAGTCCTCGGGGGCCAACGTCCTGACTTTC.